What follows are 20 T cell receptor beta chains derived from one specimen sequenced in a study of early T cells in non-severe SARS-CoV-2 infection. TCRdb called the 5' RACE reads again in MiXCR, with one record for every CDR3 protein. This table has approximately 34,000 distinct CDR3 sequences, less than 6.5% appearing once. The sample in question was whole blood, obtained at baseline. All receptors derive from an adult who was a healthcare worker with PCR-confirmed SARS-CoV-2 infection or an uninfected control (not recorded which).

In its sample, this clonotype was seen many times. The chain employs TRBV5-1 and TRBJ2-1; maybe TRBD2 (6 bases). The CDR3 totals 16 residues. With 0 bases removed from V and 6 bases from J, the gap between germline ends came to 16 bases. Germline V CDR1 and CDR2: SGHRS, YFSETQ. The CDR3 nucleotides read TGCGCCAGCAGCTTGGCCGGGACTCTGATGTTCAATGAGCAGTTCTTC. Translating it yields CASSLAGTLMFNEQFF.

This clonotype occurred many times. This chain links TRBV5-1 with TRBJ2-7, with D tentatively TRBD1 (5 bases). With 6 bases removed from V and 1 base from J, the gap between germline ends came to 5 bases. The germline gives CDR1 SGHRS, CDR2 YFSETQ. This CDR3 spans 11 amino acids. CDR3 sequence reads: CASKGSYEQYF. The CDR3, as DNA: TGCGCCAGCAAGGGGTCCTACGAGCAGTACTTC.

This clonotype appeared many times. The chain has TRBV29-1 and TRBJ1-2; perhaps TRBD1 as D (5 bases). The CDR3 sequence is 16 residues long. V lost 4 bases, J lost 4 bases, and 22 bases lay in between. The germline V gene has CDR1 SQVTM and CDR2 ANQGSEA. Written as DNA, the CDR3 is TGCAGCGTTGCCAAGGATTTGAGACAGCATCTCTATGGCTACACCTTC. As protein: CSVAKDLRQHLYGYTF. Looking up the rest from reference TRBV29-1 and TRBJ1-2 gives the full variable domain: SAVISQKPSRDICQRGTSLTIQCQVDSQVTMMFWYRQQPGQSLTLIATANQGSEATYESGFVIDKFPISRPNLTFSTLTVSNMSPEDSSIYLCSVAKDLRQHLYGYTFGSGTRLTVV.

In its sample, this clonotype was seen many times. V and J are TRBV19 and TRBJ1-5; the D is unclear. Germline V gene data show CDR1 as LNHDA and CDR2 as SQIVND (reference sequence). V lost 5 bases and J lost 2, with 10 bases in between. This CDR3 spans 14 amino acids. The CDR3 nucleotides are TGTGCCAGTAGTTCAGACTCCCGCAATCAGCCCCAGCATTTT. Translation gives CASSSDSRNQPQHF. Full variable domain (rest looked up from reference TRBV19 and TRBJ1-5): DGGITQSPKYLFRKEGQNVTLSCEQNLNHDAMYWYRQDPGQGLRLIYYSQIVNDFQKGDIAEGYSVSREKKESFPLTVTSAQKNPTAFYLCASSSDSRNQPQHFGDGTRLSIL.

The table lists this clonotype with many counts. The chain carries TRBV30 and TRBJ2-3; the D gene is possibly TRBD2 (5 bases). Germline CDR1 is GTSNPN and CDR2 is SVGIG (reference sequence). V lost 5 bases and J 6 bases, leaving 6 bases between the germline ends. The CDR3 is 10 amino acids. For the CDR3, the DNA is TGTGCCTGGGGACTCGATACGCAGTATTTT. It is translated as CAWGLDTQYF.

The rearrangement links TRBV18 to TRBJ1-2, with D hard to call. Looked up from germline, CDR1 is KGHSH and CDR2 is LQKENI. The length of the CDR3 is 15 residues. V lost 3 bases and J lost 4, with 15 bases in between. The CDR3 reads CASSPDSTGIYGYTF. The CDR3 bases are TGTGCCAGCTCACCCGATTCGACGGGGATCTATGGCTACACCTTC.

This clonotype was counted many times. V is TRBV20-1 and J is TRBJ1-1; unclear D gene. Germline CDR1 is DFQATT and CDR2 is SNEGSKA (reference sequence). The CDR3 has 15 amino acids. Trimming pared 0 bases from V and 2 bases from J, leaving 13 bases between. CDR3 sequence reads: CSARDLGAANTEAFF. CDR3 coding DNA: TGCAGTGCTAGAGATCTTGGCGCGGCAAACACTGAAGCTTTCTTT.

This chain connects TRBV27 to TRBJ1-2; no definite D call. Germline V lookup: CDR1 MNHEY, CDR2 SMNVEV (reference sequence). This CDR3 has 13 residues. Trimming shortened V by 3 bases and J by 1 base, and 6 bases separated the two germline ends. As DNA, the CDR3 is TGTGCCAGCAGTTTCAAGTTTAACTATGGCTACACCTTC. Translation gives CASSFKFNYGYTF.

At least ten counts were recorded for this clonotype. The chain carries TRBV20-1 and TRBJ1-5; D remains unclear. Germline lookup yields CDR1 DFQATT and CDR2 SNEGSKA (reference sequence). Trimming stripped 0 bases from V and 0 bases from J, with 15 bases between. The CDR3 consists of 17 residues. CDR3 bases: TGCAGTGCTAGAGATCGACGTCGGCCGGATAGCAATCAGCCCCAGCATTTT. This translates into CSARDRRRPDSNQPQHF.

This clonotype was counted between two and nine times. The junction does not match germline at one end; this may be a read error. The chain couples TRBV7-7 to TRBJ2-1; possible D gene TRBD2, 5 bases. Germline values: CDR1 SSHAT, CDR2 FNYEAQ (reference sequence). The CDR3 consists of 16 residues. The CDR3 DNA reads as TGTGCTAGCAGCTCACTAGGAGGAAGAGTGAAGGATGAGCAGTTCTTC. This gives the protein CASSSLGGRVKDEQFF.

Many counts were recorded for this clonotype. The V gene is TRBV10-1, the J gene TRBJ2-3; 7 positions agree with TRBD2. The CDR3 runs 15 residues. The junction had 9 bases not matched to a gene; V was cut back by 5 bases and J by 4 bases. Germline CDR1 and CDR2: WNHNN and SYGVQD (reference sequence). CDR3 nucleotides: TGCGCCAGCAGTCGCGGCGGGAGTATTTCAGATACGCAGTATTTT. Protein product: CASSRGGSISDTQYF.

This clonotype was observed many times. CDR3: CSARDKIPSYEQYF. As DNA, the CDR3 is TGCAGTGCTAGAGATAAAATACCCAGCTACGAGCAGTACTTC. This rearrangement joins TRBV20-1 to TRBJ2-7, with unresolved D. Between the trimmed V and J ends, which lost 0 bases and 3 bases, there was a span of 12 bases. The CDR3 has 14 residues. The germline CDR1 and CDR2 sequences are DFQATT and SNEGSKA (reference sequence).

This clonotype was counted at least ten times. This rearrangement joins TRBV28 to TRBJ2-1; 10 positions agree with TRBD2. CDR3 length equals 13 residues. V lost 5 bases and J lost 10; bases outside the gene matches: 5. Germline CDR1 MDHEN, CDR2 SYDVKM. For the CDR3, the DNA is TGTGCCAGCAGTCTCTTACTAGCGGGAGAGCAGTTCTTC. Its protein product is CASSLLLAGEQFF.

This clonotype came up many times. The CDR3, as DNA: TGCGCCAGCACCACCTCATCAGGTGACCACGAGCAGTACTTC. This codes for CASTTSSGDHEQYF. The chain is built from TRBV5-1 and TRBJ2-7; D not resolved. The V end lost 6 bases, the J end lost 5 bases, and 18 bases lay between the germline ends. The CDR3 is 14 residues long. Looked up from germline, CDR1 is SGHRS and CDR2 is YFSETQ.

This clonotype was found many times. Germline is not matched at one junction end, which may reflect a read error. The chain combines TRBV3-1 with TRBJ2-7; D is unresolved. CDR1 is LGHDT, CDR2 YNNKEL, per germline (reference sequence). This CDR3 is 12 amino acids long. CDR3 nucleotides: TGTGCCAGCAGCCAAGGGACCCGGATGCGGTCGTTC. It translates to CASSQGTRMRSF.

This clonotype was found a few times. The V gene is TRBV9, the J gene TRBJ2-1; D not certain. Germline-derived CDR1 and CDR2 are SGDLS and YYNGEE. The CDR3 has 15 amino acids. V shed 1 base and J shed 9 bases, with 17 bases lying between them. The CDR3 DNA reads as TGTGCCAGCAGCGTAAGTGTAGCCGTATCGAGTGAGCAGTTCTTC. Translation: CASSVSVAVSSEQFF.

This clonotype came up many times. This sequence joins TRBV5-1 and TRBJ2-2; 7 nucleotides line up with TRBD1. CDR3 length: 13 residues. CDR1 is SGHRS and CDR2 is YFSETQ in the germline V gene. The V gene end was trimmed by 4 bases and the J gene end by 6 bases; junction bases not matched to a gene: 3. For the CDR3, the DNA is TGCGCCAGCAGCGACACAGGGGCCGGGGAGCTGTTTTTT. It translates to CASSDTGAGELFF.

In its sample, this clonotype was seen a few times. CDR3 in amino acids: CASSRGTAGGNTIYF. In nucleotides, the CDR3 is TGTGCCAGCTCCCGGGGGACGGCGGGGGGAAACACCATATATTTT. V is TRBV7-9 and J is TRBJ1-3, with D possibly being TRBD1 (5 bases). CDR3 length: 15 amino acids. Germline V gene lookup returns CDR1 SEHNR and CDR2 FQNEAQ (reference sequence). The V end lost 8 bases, the J end lost 4 bases, and 18 bases lay between the germline ends. Full variable domain (rest looked up from reference TRBV7-9 and TRBJ1-3): DTGVSQNPRHKITKRGQNVTFRCDPISEHNRLYWYRQTLGQGPEFLTYFQNEAQLEKSRLLSDRFSAERPKGSFSTLEIQRTEQGDSAMYLCASSRGTAGGNTIYFGEGSWLTVV.

This clonotype was seen many times. The chain links TRBV2 to TRBJ2-5; D perhaps matches TRBD2 (6 bases). There are 12 residues in the CDR3. The germline gives CDR1 SNHLY, CDR2 FYNNEI. Trimming removed 8 bases at V and 5 bases at J, with 12 bases between. CDR3 protein: CASETRGETQYF. The CDR3 DNA follows: TGTGCCAGCGAGACTAGAGGGGAGACCCAGTACTTC.

This clonotype has a count of ten or more. V and J are TRBV6-5 and TRBJ2-1; D is perhaps TRBD2 (5 bases). The CDR3 has 14 amino acids. CDR1 and CDR2 from the germline V gene are MNHEY and SVGAGI. Trimming removed 0 bases from V and 5 bases from J, with 8 bases in between. The DNA for the CDR3 is TGTGCCAGCAGTTACTCGAGCGGCAACAATGAGCAGTTCTTC. Translating it yields CASSYSSGNNEQFF.